The rows below give T cell receptor beta chains drawn from one sample of a study of T cells in Graves' hyperthyroidism and ophthalmopathy. MiXCR, applied by TCRdb to the multiplex PCR reads, yields one record per CDR3 protein. The data show about 350,000 distinct CDR3 sequences, roughly 15% seen once. The sequenced material came from blood. The receptors shown here come from a woman aged 55-70 years with Graves' ophthalmopathy. Both conserved end residues are trimmed from each CDR3.

TRBV9,TRBJ2-2,ASSARLDRGRSTGELF
TRBV7-9,TRBJ2-6,ASSLREPGANVLT
TRBV12-3/TRBV12-4,TRBJ2-7,ASSPSGGAEQY
TRBV19,TRBJ1-6,ASNEGRGINSPLH
TRBV2,TRBJ2-6,ASTPGQGRAGANVLT
TRBV5-1,TRBJ2-3,ASSSGHREADTQY
TRBV2,TRBJ2-1,ASSESASGHNEQF
TRBV7-3,TRBJ2-7,ASSLNRGGEQY
TRBV30,TRBJ1-2,AWRDREVYGYT
TRBV6-1,TRBJ1-5,ASSELGGVSNQPQH
TRBV3-1,TRBJ2-3,ASSGTDRGDTQY
TRBV12-3/TRBV12-4,TRBJ1-5,ASSQSGTGGSNQPQH
TRBV28,TRBJ2-5,ASSYTGTIEETQY
TRBV12-3/TRBV12-4,TRBJ2-5,ASSSVGVAPYQETQY
TRBV6-2/TRBV6-3,TRBJ1-1,ASSALQGDGEAF
TRBV20-1,TRBJ2-7,SAPDISPYEQY
TRBV7-2,TRBJ2-5,ASSWGGQETQY
TRBV7-9,TRBJ2-1,ASSLADWTSYNEQF
TRBV15,TRBJ2-1,ATSRRLEYNEQF
TRBV12-3/TRBV12-4,TRBJ2-3,ASSLDPVSTDTQY
TRBV28,TRBJ2-5,ASSLTSGGRETQY
TRBV5-1,TRBJ1-4,ASSLVPDGRNEKLF
TRBV28,TRBJ2-3,ASSFREGPTDTQY
TRBV20-1,TRBJ2-7,SARDVGGTYEQY
TRBV5-1,TRBJ1-4,ASHGLPNEKLF
TRBV5-1,TRBJ2-2,ASSVAISGYTGELF
TRBV5-1,TRBJ2-6,ASRLTGGGSGANVLT
TRBV6-1,TRBJ2-2,ASSRVETGELF
TRBV10-3,TRBJ2-6,AISPGRSGANVLT
TRBV15,TRBJ1-1,ATSTDSNTEAF
TRBV29-1,TRBJ2-7,SVGREGRGEQY
TRBV5-1,TRBJ2-5,ASSWTGGDVETQY
TRBV19,TRBJ2-2,ASSASLRLAGGTGELF
TRBV2,TRBJ2-3,ASRLGAGVADTQY
TRBV2,TRBJ2-3,ASSLSASGRWTDTQY
TRBV30,TRBJ2-2,AWSVEGPTGGGELF
TRBV5-1,TRBJ2-7,ASSFTSSYEQY
TRBV29-1,TRBJ2-5,SVEDLDSLKY
TRBV14,TRBJ2-1,ASSQEGLAGGPPYNEQF
TRBV25-1,TRBJ2-5,ASSEGRTPQETQY
TRBV12-3/TRBV12-4,TRBJ1-1,ASSPGWKTF
TRBV18,TRBJ1-2,ASSPQIRGNDYGYT
TRBV5-1,TRBJ2-5,ASSYTGTTQETQY
TRBV20-1,TRBJ2-7,SALEGGTGGSEQY
TRBV4-1,TRBJ1-1,ATMATNTEAF
TRBV5-1,TRBJ1-6,ASSLVSENNSPLH